These 15 T cell receptor beta chains were all obtained from the same sample, sequenced in a study of vaccination effects on CD4 cells after COVID-19. Measured with immunoSEQ multiplex PCR; TCRdb has only the in-frame clones, and not every one. The sample lists around 49,000 clones, approximately 70% occurring once. Antigen-specific CD4+ T cells were expanded with viral peptide pools in the ViraFEST assay before sequencing. Cultured cells yielded isolated CD4+ T cells after 10 days. SARS-CoV-2 infection was confirmed by PCR in the person between March and December 2020. Antigens of these TCRs are unknown. This specimen consisted of CD4+ T cells from PBMCs cultured with a peptide pool, obtained before COVID-19 vaccination. Every receptor here comes from a human donor who had a prior SARS-CoV-2 infection.

The chain couples TRBV4-2 to TRBJ2-1, with TRBD2 as a possible D gene (6 bases). The CDR3 is 19 amino acids. The V gene lost 1 base and the J gene lost 6 bases, with 25 bases spanning the gap. Germline V gene sequence: CDR1 LGHNA, CDR2 YNFKEQ. The CDR3 reads CASSQVGLVEFLTPNEQFF. CDR3 sequence (DNA): TGTGCCAGCAGCCAAGTGGGACTCGTGGAGTTCTTAACCCCCAATGAGCAGTTCTTC.

The J gene is TRBJ2-1, the V gene TRBV4-2; 10 nucleotides align to TRBD2. The CDR3 contains 17 residues. The V gene end was trimmed by 2 bases and the J gene end by 2 bases; junction bases not matched to a gene: 6. Germline loops: CDR1 LGHNA, CDR2 YNFKEQ. As DNA, the CDR3 is TGTGCCAGCAGCCAACAAGGGGGGACTAGCGCCTACAATGAGCAGTTCTTC. Translating gives CASSQQGGTSAYNEQFF.

This clone was observed a handful of times. The gene calls are TRBV7-3 and TRBJ1-1, with D uncertain. V was cut by 5 bases and J by 0 bases, with 7 bases left in between. Germline lookup yields CDR1 SGHTA and CDR2 FQGTGA. The CDR3 runs to 13 residues. The CDR3 DNA reads TGTGCCAGCAGCAAGACTCTGAACACTGAAGCTTTCTTT. It specifies CASSKTLNTEAFF.

The chain links TRBV6-2 or TRBV6-3 to TRBJ1-2; 10 nucleotides align to TRBD1. The CDR3 consists of 16 residues. The V and J ends lost 4 bases and 4 bases, in that order; junction bases with no gene match: 9. Germline CDR1 and CDR2: MNHEY and SVGEGT. The CDR3 protein is CASSSAGTGVVYGYTF. The CDR3 DNA reads as TGTGCCAGCAGTTCCGCCGGGACAGGGGTCGTCTATGGCTACACCTTC.

This clone was found once. The chain couples TRBV4-2 to TRBJ2-6, with unresolved D. V lost 1 base and J lost 0, with 13 bases in between. The CDR3 runs to 18 residues. Germline lookup yields CDR1 LGHNA and CDR2 YNFKEQ. Written as DNA, the CDR3 is TGTGCCAGCAGCCAAGCTCTTTGGCCGAACTCTGGGGCCAACGTCCTGACTTTC. It codes for CASSQALWPNSGANVLTF.

V usage is TRBV19 and J usage is TRBJ1-2; TRBD1 matches at 10 bases. The CDR3 totals 15 residues. The V segment lost 5 bases and the J segment 10 bases; nucleotides outside the gene matches: 13. CDR1 is LNHDA and CDR2 is SQIVND in the germline V gene (reference sequence). The CDR3 loop is CASSPTPGTGAFYTF. The CDR3 DNA reads as TGTGCCAGTAGTCCTACCCCCGGGACAGGGGCCTTCTACACCTTC.

The V call is TRBV4-3, the J call TRBJ2-7; TRBD2 matches at 12 bases. The CDR3 is made up of 16 amino acids. J gave up 2 bases and V 3 bases, and 5 bases lay outside the gene matches. Germline CDR1 and CDR2: LGHNA and YSLEER. CDR3 nucleotides: TGCGCCAGCAGCCAGGCACTAGCGGGAGGAGCCTACGAGCAGTACTTC. Translating gives CASSQALAGGAYEQYF.

J is TRBJ1-5 and V is TRBV6-5; 9 bases agree with TRBD1. The length of the CDR3 is 15 residues. Per germline, CDR1 MNHEY and CDR2 SVGAGI. The V gene end was trimmed by 0 bases and the J gene end by 6 bases; junction bases not matched to a gene: 3. The CDR3 here is CASSYSVTGGQPQHF. The CDR3 DNA sequence: TGTGCCAGCAGTTACTCGGTGACAGGGGGTCAGCCCCAGCATTTT.

This sequence joins TRBV2 and TRBJ1-2, with 9 bases identical to TRBD1. This CDR3 comprises 14 residues. With 8 bases clipped from V and 7 bases from J, the junction kept 11 bases outside the gene matches. Germline values: CDR1 SNHLY, CDR2 FYNNEI. The CDR3 DNA is TGTGCCAGCTCCAGGGACAGGGTTTATGGTGGCTACACCTTC. Its protein product is CASSRDRVYGGYTF.

This chain links TRBV7-2 with TRBJ2-7; 15 bases map to TRBD2. Trimming at V came to 2 bases and at J to 4 bases, leaving 9 bases not matched to a gene. Germline loops: CDR1 SGHTA, CDR2 FQGNSA. The CDR3 consists of 18 residues. Written as DNA, the CDR3 is TGTGCCAGCAGCTTACGGACTAGCGGGGGGGCGGGGTCTTACGAGCAGTACTTC. It translates to CASSLRTSGGAGSYEQYF. The full variable domain, with the rest looked up from reference TRBV7-2 and TRBJ2-7, is GAGVSQSPSNKVTEKGKDVELRCDPISGHTALYWYRQSLGQGLEFLIYFQGNSAPDKSGLPSDRFSAERTGGSVSTLTIQRTQQEDSAVYLCASSLRTSGGAGSYEQYFGPGTRLTVT.

This sequence joins TRBV24-1 and TRBJ2-3; D gene unclear. The ends were cut back, 1 base at V and 6 bases at J, with 10 bases in the middle. The CDR3 has 14 amino acids. Germline loops: CDR1 KGHDR, CDR2 SFDVKD. The CDR3 sequence is CATSDFSLGDTQYF. DNA of the CDR3: TGTGCCACCAGTGATTTCTCTTTAGGTGATACGCAGTATTTT.

CDR3 sequence: CASSIEDNSPLHF. CDR3 in DNA: TGTGCCAGTAGTATTGAGGACAATTCACCCCTCCACTTT. The chain joins TRBV19 to TRBJ1-6, with D unresolved. The CDR3 is 13 residues long. V lost 3 bases and J 7 bases, leaving 7 bases between the germline ends. Looked up from germline, CDR1 is LNHDA and CDR2 is SQIVND (reference sequence).

J is TRBJ1-2 and V is TRBV6-1; D is possibly TRBD1 (6 bases). Germline loops: CDR1 MNHNS, CDR2 SASEGT. The length of the CDR3 is 15 residues. Trimming removed 1 base from V and 4 bases from J, with 13 bases in between. CDR3 residues: CASSEGGQPSYGYTF. The CDR3 bases are TGTGCCAGCAGTGAAGGCGGACAGCCGTCCTATGGCTACACCTTC.

This rearrangement joins TRBV19 to TRBJ2-3; 9 nucleotides align to TRBD2. This CDR3 spans 15 amino acids. CDR1 and CDR2 (germline): LNHDA, SQIVND (reference sequence). J gave up 4 bases and V 6 bases, and 8 bases lay outside the gene matches. The chain's CDR3 is CASSETSGYADTQYF. CDR3 in DNA: TGTGCCAGTAGCGAAACTAGCGGGTACGCAGATACGCAGTATTTT.

The CDR3, as DNA: TGTGCCAGCAGCTTAGGGGGGGTGTATGGGGCCAACGTCCTGACTTTC. As protein: CASSLGGVYGANVLTF. J is TRBJ2-6 and V is TRBV11-3; D may be TRBD2 (6 bases). V was pared by 1 base and J by 3 bases, with 10 bases between. The germline CDR1 and CDR2 sequences are SGHNT and YENEEA. The CDR3 is 16 residues long.